Its frequency marks the clone carrying this T cell receptor beta chain as medium-sized. Its specificity is unknown. CDR1 is SGHNT and CDR2 is YYREEE in the germline V gene (reference sequence). CDR3 size: 14 residues. No DNA is recorded. iaTreg cells were HLA-DR+ Treg cells. Patients were aged median 11.6 years with disease lasting median roughly seven years. Only in-frame clones appear in the TCRdb table, and some are missing; sequencing was by immunoSEQ multiplex PCR. Reported are approximately 1,000 clones; the ten largest clones contain approximately 2.9%. The sample belongs to a study of synovial regulatory T cells in juvenile arthritis. Notes on the study in general: Compared with other blood Treg cells, inflammation-associated Treg cells had reduced TCR diversity.

The sequenced sample was Treg cells from blood. As to subset: HLA-DR+ inflammation-associated blood Treg cells. The TCR comes from a donor younger than 35 with juvenile idiopathic arthritis. The rearrangement joins TRBV5-4 to TRBJ1-6; TCRdb reports TRBD1, a call that lacks DNA to check it against. The CDR3 protein is CASSPDRVNSPLHF.